What follows are 31 T cell receptor beta chains derived from one specimen sequenced in a study of regulatory T cells in long-lasting Graves disease. Specified time point: persistent/refractory GD, antithyroid drugs over 5 years with positive TRAb. PBMC-derived RNA was used for the TCR library. iRepertoire HTBI primers and Arm-PCR of CDR3 regions built TCR beta libraries. TCRdb re-derived calls from the multiplex PCR reads in MiXCR, one entry per CDR3 protein. The repertoire consists of about 460,000 distinct CDR3 sequences, with approximately 23% occurring once and the leading ten covering less than 15%. This sample comprised peripheral blood mononuclear cells (PBMCs), obtained when the disease was refractory, from a patient treated with antithyroid drugs. Source of these receptors: a female donor with Graves disease.

This chain connects TRBV10-3 to TRBJ2-5; D may be TRBD1 (5 bases). Trimming shortened V by 3 bases and J by 5 bases, and 13 bases separated the two germline ends. The CDR3 length is 14 residues. Per the germline V gene, CDR1 is ENHRY and CDR2 is SYGVKD. The CDR3 nucleotides are TGTGCCATCAGTGAATTAGGGGATCGGGAGACCCAGTACTTC. This sequence encodes CAISELGDRETQYF.

This chain joins TRBV30 and TRBJ2-7; 8 bases map to TRBD2. The germline V gene has CDR1 GTSNPN and CDR2 SVGIG (reference sequence). V lost 8 bases, J lost 0 bases, and 6 bases stayed unmatched. CDR3 size: 13 residues. As DNA, the CDR3 is TGTGCCCGGGGGGGCGGTGTCTCCTACGAGCAGTACTTC. The encoded protein is CARGGGVSYEQYF.

Many counts were recorded for this clonotype. The V call is TRBV11-2, the J call TRBJ2-5; unclear D gene. Germline CDR1 reads SGHAT; CDR2 reads FQNNGV. CDR3 size: 11 residues. Trimming took 7 bases from V and 1 from J, leaving 4 bases between them. The CDR3 here is CASKTQETQYF. The CDR3 DNA reads as TGTGCCAGCAAAACCCAAGAGACCCAGTACTTC.

The V gene is TRBV5-1, the J gene TRBJ2-2; tentatively, D is TRBD1 or TRBD2 (5 bases each). Germline values: CDR1 SGHRS, CDR2 YFSETQ. With 3 bases removed from V and 7 bases from J, the gap between germline ends came to 13 bases. The CDR3 is 14 residues long. CDR3 loop: CASSSGPPGGELFF. The CDR3 nucleotides read TGCGCCAGCAGCTCGGGACCCCCAGGCGGGGAGCTGTTTTTT.

This clonotype was seen many times. The V and J genes are TRBV12-3 or TRBV12-4 and TRBJ1-1, with D uncertain. This CDR3 is 14 amino acids long. V was clipped by 5 bases and J by 0 bases, with 10 bases between them. The CDR3 sequence is CASSRDGLNTEAFF. In nucleotides, the CDR3 is TGTGCCAGCAGTAGAGACGGGTTGAACACTGAAGCTTTCTTT.

This clonotype was observed a few times. V is TRBV19 and J is TRBJ2-7; TRBD2 agrees at 10 bases. This CDR3 has 11 residues. Per germline, CDR1 LNHDA and CDR2 SQIVND (reference sequence). CDR3 nucleotide sequence: TGTGCAACTAGCGGGATCTACGAGCAGTACTTC. Protein sequence: CATSGIYEQYF.

This clonotype was observed a handful of times. V is TRBV7-2 and J is TRBJ1-1; the D is unclear. Trimming shortened V by 4 bases and J by 4 bases, and 10 bases separated the two germline ends. Looked up from germline, CDR1 is SGHTA and CDR2 is FQGNSA. The CDR3 runs 13 residues. CDR3 DNA sequence: TGTGCCAGCAGCTCCTGGGGAATCACTGAAGCTTTCTTT. Translation: CASSSWGITEAFF.

This clonotype was detected ten times or more. This chain uses TRBV7-9 with TRBJ1-5; no clear D gene. CDR3 length equals 12 residues. Germline CDR1 reads SEHNR; CDR2 reads FQNEAQ (reference sequence). Between the trimmed V and J ends, which lost 5 bases and 4 bases, there was a span of 6 bases. The CDR3 sequence is CASSDDNQPQHF. The CDR3 DNA reads as TGTGCCAGCAGCGACGATAATCAGCCCCAGCATTTT.

At least ten counts were recorded for this clonotype. This chain connects TRBV6-5 to TRBJ1-1, with D unclear. Germline assignment: CDR1 MNHEY and CDR2 SVGAGI. This CDR3 has 14 amino acids. V shed 0 bases and J shed 1 base, with 6 bases lying between them. CDR3 nucleotides: TGTGCCAGCAGTTACTCGATCCCGAACACTGAAGCTTTCTTT. This translates into CASSYSIPNTEAFF.

A note on this clonotype: This may arise from a read error, as a much more abundant clone is one base away. The chain carries TRBV6-2 or TRBV6-3 and TRBJ1-1; 9 bases map to TRBD1. Germline CDR1 MNHEY, CDR2 SVGEGT. The CDR3 contains 16 residues. V lost 5 bases to trimming and J lost 3 bases; unmatched junction nucleotides: 10. In DNA, the CDR3 is TGTGCCAGCAGTGCAACAGGGGGCGAGGGGTACACTGAAGCTTTCTTT. Its translation: CASSATGGEGYTEAFF.

This clonotype was seen ten or more times. The chain combines TRBV2 with TRBJ1-2, with D tentatively TRBD1 (5 bases). V lost 1 base, J lost 3 bases, and 12 bases lay in between. The CDR3 length is 15 residues. CDR1 is SNHLY, CDR2 FYNNEI, per germline. The CDR3 reads CASSEVGRADYGYTF. CDR3 nucleotides: TGTGCCAGCAGTGAAGTTGGCAGGGCTGACTATGGCTACACCTTC.

The chain combines TRBV6-1 with TRBJ2-2, with 9 bases aligning to TRBD1. The J segment lost 9 bases and the V segment lost 8 bases, leaving 7 bases of the junction unmatched. This CDR3 has 13 amino acids. Per the germline V gene, CDR1 is MNHNS and CDR2 is SASEGT. The CDR3 bases are TGTGCCAGCGTTGACAGGGGGGATCGGGAGCTGTTTTTT. This codes for CASVDRGDRELFF.

This clonotype came up a few times. The V and J genes are TRBV6-1 and TRBJ2-2, with D possibly matching TRBD1 (5 bases). The CDR3 totals 13 residues. The germline V gene encodes CDR1 MNHNS and CDR2 SASEGT. The V end was cut by 5 bases, the J end by 6 bases, with 10 bases between. The CDR3 spells CASSLTQAGELFF. CDR3 bases: TGTGCCAGCAGTCTGACACAGGCCGGGGAGCTGTTTTTT.

The sample holds a few counts of this clonotype. This chain connects TRBV27 to TRBJ2-7; D ambiguous. The length of the CDR3 is 15 residues. Germline CDR1 is MNHEY and CDR2 is SMNVEV (reference sequence). The ends were cut back, 3 bases at V and 2 bases at J, with 14 bases in the middle. For the CDR3, the DNA is TGTGCCAGCAGTTTGAAACCACCGGCACCCTACGAGCAGTACTTC. This codes for CASSLKPPAPYEQYF.

This clonotype has more than one count but fewer than ten. The chain has TRBV11-2 and TRBJ2-4; D gene ambiguous. The CDR3 consists of 13 residues. Germline-derived CDR1 and CDR2 are SGHAT and FQNNGV. V was pared by 0 bases and J by 7 bases, with 7 bases between. The chain's CDR3 is CASSLDAPNIQYF. The CDR3 DNA sequence: TGTGCCAGCAGCTTAGATGCGCCGAACATTCAGTACTTC.

There are a few counts of this clonotype. The chain carries TRBV6-5 and TRBJ1-6, with 7 bases matching TRBD1. The length of the CDR3 is 16 residues. The germline CDR1 and CDR2 sequences are MNHEY and SVGAGI. The junction had 6 bases not matched to a gene; V was cut back by 0 bases and J by 7 bases. The CDR3 protein is CASSYSSYRGNSPLHF. CDR3 nucleotides: TGTGCCAGCAGTTACTCGAGCTACAGGGGAAATTCACCCCTCCACTTT.

This clonotype was observed a handful of times. The chain couples TRBV20-1 to TRBJ1-5; TRBD1 matches at 7 bases. The CDR3 covers 15 residues. The V and J ends lost 4 bases and 6 bases, in that order; junction bases with no gene match: 12. CDR1 DFQATT and CDR2 SNEGSKA come from the germline V gene (reference sequence). CDR3: CSATQGGGVGQPQHF. In DNA, the CDR3 is TGCAGTGCTACCCAGGGGGGAGGGGTTGGTCAGCCCCAGCATTTT.

This clonotype was seen at least ten times. V gene TRBV7-8 combines with J gene TRBJ2-7; TRBD2 is a possible D gene (5 bases). The CDR3 has 13 amino acids. Looked up from germline, CDR1 is SGHVS and CDR2 is FQNEAQ. Trimming pared 0 bases from V and 5 bases from J, leaving 8 bases between. CDR3 DNA: TGTGCCAGCAGCTTAGCGCCCGGGGACGAGCAGTACTTC. As protein: CASSLAPGDEQYF.

The table lists this clonotype with many counts. The chain combines TRBV3-1 with TRBJ1-5; D is unclear. Germline CDR1 is LGHDT and CDR2 is YNNKEL (reference sequence). V lost 0 bases and J lost 7, with 4 bases in between. The CDR3 runs 12 residues. The DNA for the CDR3 is TGTGCCAGCAGCCAAGATGACCAGCCCCAGCATTTT. It specifies CASSQDDQPQHF.

As for this clonotype: A far larger clone is only one base removed, so a read error is likely. This rearrangement joins TRBV10-3 to TRBJ2-5; 8 bases map to TRBD1. Germline loops: CDR1 ENHRY, CDR2 SYGVKD. The CDR3 is 14 residues long. This CDR3 reads CASSSLPGQETQHF. The CDR3 DNA follows: TGTGCCAGCAGTTCCCTCCCGGGACAGGAGACCCAGCACTTC.

The gene calls are TRBV6-1 and TRBJ1-1; 7 bases match TRBD1. V lost 7 bases to trimming and J lost 1 base; unmatched junction nucleotides: 15. The CDR3 is made up of 17 amino acids. Germline V gene lookup returns CDR1 MNHNS and CDR2 SASEGT. CDR3: CASTLKRQGGWNTEAFF. CDR3 nucleotide sequence: TGTGCCAGCACCCTTAAAAGACAGGGAGGGTGGAACACTGAAGCTTTCTTT.

This clonotype was recorded a few times. This could be a read error, since a much larger clone is one nucleotide away. V usage is TRBV12-3 or TRBV12-4 and J usage is TRBJ2-7; D may be TRBD1 (6 bases). This CDR3 is 14 amino acids long. CDR3 amino acids: CASSPLQGRYEQCF. In nucleotides, the CDR3 is TGTGCCAGCAGTCCACTACAGGGTCGGTACGAGCAGTGCTTC.

This clonotype appeared many times. V and J are TRBV28 and TRBJ1-1; perhaps TRBD1 as D (5 bases). From germline, CDR1 is MDHEN and CDR2 SYDVKM. V dropped 7 bases and J dropped 0 bases, with 9 bases sitting between them. This CDR3 region has 13 residues. The CDR3 DNA reads TGTGCCAGCAACGACAGACTGAACACTGAAGCTTTCTTT. Translation gives CASNDRLNTEAFF.

This clonotype has ten or more counts. The chain joins TRBV28 to TRBJ1-5; D not resolved. The V gene lost 6 bases and the J gene lost 7 bases, with 10 bases spanning the gap. CDR1 MDHEN and CDR2 SYDVKM come from the germline V gene. The CDR3 totals 12 residues. CDR3 DNA sequence: TGTGCCAGCAGCCCCTCTGGGCAGCCCCAGCATTTT. The encoded protein is CASSPSGQPQHF. The entire variable domain, with the rest obtained from reference TRBV28 and TRBJ1-5, is as follows: DVKVTQSSRYLVKRTGEKVFLECVQDMDHENMFWYRQDPGLGLRLIYFSYDVKMKEKGDIPEGYSVSREKKERFSLILESASTNQTSMYLCASSPSGQPQHFGDGTRLSIL.

In its sample, this clonotype was seen many times. V gene TRBV3-1 combines with J gene TRBJ2-7; TRBD2 aligns across 10 bases. CDR1 and CDR2 (germline): LGHDT, YNNKEL (reference sequence). V lost 1 base, J lost 7 bases, and 10 bases stayed unmatched. The CDR3 is made up of 16 amino acids. CDR3 bases: TGTGCCAGCAGCCAAGGACTAGCGGGCCTACCCGAGGAGCAGTACTTC. Translation: CASSQGLAGLPEEQYF.

In its sample, this clonotype was seen a few times. The chain carries TRBV10-3 and TRBJ2-1; D is ambiguous. The CDR3 covers 13 residues. Trimming pared 4 bases from V and 7 bases from J, leaving 11 bases between. The germline CDR1 and CDR2 sequences are ENHRY and SYGVKD. CDR3 in DNA: TGTGCCATCAGTGCCCAGGTCTCAAATGAGCAGTTCTTC. It translates to CAISAQVSNEQFF.

This clonotype came up a few times. This chain uses TRBV6-1 with TRBJ1-5; 9 bases agree with TRBD1. Germline loops: CDR1 MNHNS, CDR2 SASEGT. After removal of 5 bases from V and 7 bases from J, the junction contained 9 bases not matched to a gene. This CDR3 has 15 amino acids. The CDR3 DNA reads as TGTGCCAGCAGTATCTACAGGGGGCGCGGGCAGCCCCAGCATTTT. This gives the protein CASSIYRGRGQPQHF.

On this clonotype itself: A much bigger clone sits one base away, suggesting this may be a read error. The conserved phenylalanine or tryptophan is not found at the CDR3 terminus, so this likely reflects a read error. The chain uses TRBV6-1 and TRBJ1-6; perhaps TRBD1 as D (6 bases). The ends were cut back, 6 bases at V and 13 bases at J, with 13 bases in the middle. Germline-derived CDR1 and CDR2 are MNHNS and SASEGT. The CDR3 has 12 amino acids. The CDR3 nucleotides read TGTGCCAGCAGCCTATGGGGGGGCCCCCTCCACTCT. Translating gives CASSLWGGPLHS.

The CDR3 DNA reads as TGCGCCAGCAGCCAATCTATCCTCAAGGTTGAGACCCAGTACTTC. Its translation: CASSQSILKVETQYF. The chain carries TRBV4-3 and TRBJ2-5; D is ambiguous. Germline V gene lookup returns CDR1 LGHNA and CDR2 YSLEER. Trimming pared 2 bases from V and 5 bases from J, leaving 15 bases between. The CDR3 extends over 15 amino acids.

This clonotype occurred many times. The chain carries TRBV7-9 and TRBJ1-1; D gene unclear. The CDR3 covers 13 residues. With 3 bases removed from V and 0 bases from J, the gap between germline ends came to 5 bases. Germline lookup yields CDR1 SEHNR and CDR2 FQNEAQ (reference sequence). CDR3 loop: CASSFGMNTEAFF. In DNA form, the CDR3 reads TGTGCCAGCAGCTTTGGCATGAACACTGAAGCTTTCTTT.

Notes on this clonotype: With a far larger clone one base away, a read error is the likely cause. The chain couples TRBV12-3 or TRBV12-4 to TRBJ2-7, with D unresolved. This CDR3 comprises 12 residues. CDR3 DNA sequence: TGTGCCAACAGTTTTGGTTCCTCCGAGCAGTACTTC. It codes for CANSFGSSEQYF.